The rows below give T cell receptor beta chains drawn from one sample of a study of blood T cell repertoires in COVID-19. Measured with immunoSEQ multiplex PCR; TCRdb has only the in-frame clones, and not every one. Among fewer than 250,000 clones listed, roughly 86% were seen once. Material: peripheral blood. These receptors were collected from a woman between 55 and 75 years old with acute or convalescent COVID-19. Each CDR3 is given with its conserved first and last residue. Fields, in order: D gene, clone size, J gene, V gene, CDR3 protein, CDR3 DNA. A D gene is named only where the DNA matches it firmly. Clone size, where shown, is once, few, many, or a class for clones that have expanded.

D: NA
size: NA
J: TRBJ1-4
V: TRBV6-2/TRBV6-3
CDR3: CASSSRGSTNEKLFF
DNA: TGTGCCAGCAGTTCCAGGGGTTCAACTAATGAAAAACTGTTTTTT

D: TRBD1
size: NA
J: TRBJ2-7
V: TRBV7-9
CDR3: CASSLETGRHEQYF
DNA: TGTGCCAGCAGCTTAGAGACAGGGAGACACGAGCAGTACTTC

D: TRBD1
size: NA
J: TRBJ1-5
V: TRBV6-2/TRBV6-3
CDR3: CASSHSQGPGVSNQPQHF
DNA: TGTGCCAGCAGTCACTCACAGGGGCCCGGGGTTAGCAATCAGCCCCAGCATTTT

D: TRBD1
size: NA
J: TRBJ1-2
V: TRBV4-2
CDR3: CASSQRGGRYYGYTF
DNA: TGTGCCAGCAGCCAGAGAGGGGGCCGCTACTATGGCTACACCTTC

D: NA
size: NA
J: TRBJ1-2
V: TRBV6-5
CDR3: CASSTRAFYGYTF
DNA: TGTGCCAGCAGTACCCGCGCGTTTTATGGCTACACCTTC

D: TRBD2
size: NA
J: TRBJ2-3
V: TRBV6-6
CDR3: CASSLRTSGYTDTQYF
DNA: TGTGCCAGCAGTCTAAGGACTAGCGGGTACACAGATACGCAGTATTTT

D: NA
size: NA
J: TRBJ1-1
V: TRBV6-2/TRBV6-3
CDR3: CASSYSAGFTEAFF
DNA: TGTGCCAGCAGTTACTCTGCAGGGTTCACTGAAGCTTTCTTT

D: NA
size: NA
J: TRBJ2-5
V: TRBV29-1
CDR3: CSVDFMRVTQYF
DNA: TGCAGCGTTGATTTTATGCGTGTTACCCAGTACTTC

D: NA
size: once
J: TRBJ2-5
V: TRBV5-1
CDR3: CASSLAVQGTQYF
DNA: TGCGCCAGCAGCTTGGCAGTACAGGGGACCCAGTACTTC

D: NA
size: few
J: TRBJ2-7
V: TRBV11-2
CDR3: CASTAQVTVLDQYF
DNA: TGTGCCAGCACCGCCCAAGTGACTGTGCTTGATCAGTACTTC

D: TRBD2
size: NA
J: TRBJ2-1
V: TRBV28
CDR3: CASSRPGLASGNEQFF
DNA: TGTGCCAGCAGTCGACCGGGACTAGCGTCCGGGAATGAGCAGTTCTTC

D: NA
size: NA
J: TRBJ1-4
V: TRBV5-1
CDR3: CASSIIPGETNEKLFF
DNA: TGCGCCAGCAGCATAATCCCAGGGGAAACTAATGAAAAACTGTTTTTT

D: TRBD1
size: NA
J: TRBJ2-7
V: TRBV7-2
CDR3: CASSWGWDSYEQYF
DNA: TGTGCCAGCAGCTGGGGCTGGGACAGCTACGAGCAGTACTTC

D: NA
size: NA
J: TRBJ1-1
V: TRBV5-1
CDR3: CASSSRDTEAFF
DNA: TGCGCCAGCAGCTCGAGGGACACTGAAGCTTTCTTT

D: TRBD2
size: NA
J: TRBJ2-2
V: TRBV7-3
CDR3: CASSPPGLAGPRGGELFF
DNA: TGTGCCAGCAGCCCCCCGGGACTAGCGGGGCCCCGGGGCGGGGAGCTGTTTTTT

D: TRBD2
size: NA
J: TRBJ2-5
V: TRBV5-1
CDR3: CASSFKRGGIETQYF
DNA: TGCGCCAGCAGCTTTAAGCGGGGGGGAATTGAGACCCAGTACTTC

D: NA
size: NA
J: TRBJ1-6
V: TRBV6-5
CDR3: CASSYGGNYNSPLHF
DNA: TGTGCCAGCAGTTACGGCGGGAACTATAATTCACCCCTCCACTTT

D: NA
size: few
J: TRBJ2-7
V: TRBV5-5
CDR3: CASSLAFEQYF
DNA: TGTGCCAGCAGCTTGGCCTTCGAGCAGTACTTC

D: TRBD1
size: NA
J: TRBJ2-1
V: TRBV3-1/TRBV3-2
CDR3: CATFGTGNNEQFF
DNA: TGTGCCACCTTCGGGACAGGGAACAATGAGCAGTTCTTC

D: NA
size: NA
J: TRBJ1-5
V: TRBV6-5
CDR3: CASSYSRQGKALPQHF
DNA: TGTGCCAGCAGTTACTCGCGGCAGGGAAAGGCGCTGCCCCAGCATTTT

D: NA
size: NA
J: TRBJ2-2
V: TRBV4-2
CDR3: CASSHRERAGELFF
DNA: TGTGCCAGCAGCCACCGGGAGAGGGCCGGGGAGCTGTTTTTT

D: TRBD2
size: NA
J: TRBJ2-1
V: TRBV6-1
CDR3: CASSGLGLASGEEQFF
DNA: TGTGCCAGCAGTGGGCTGGGACTAGCGTCTGGGGAGGAGCAGTTCTTC

D: NA
size: NA
J: TRBJ1-4
V: TRBV19
CDR3: CASSFRATNEKLFF
DNA: TGTGCCAGTAGTTTTCGGGCAACTAATGAAAAACTGTTTTTT

D: NA
size: NA
J: TRBJ2-7
V: TRBV18
CDR3: CASSRQALEQYF
DNA: TGTGCCAGCTCACGACAGGCCCTCGAGCAGTACTTC

D: TRBD2
size: NA
J: TRBJ2-1
V: TRBV3-1/TRBV3-2
CDR3: CASSPSLLAKVQFF
DNA: TGTGCCAGCAGCCCTTCCCTACTAGCGAAGGTGCAGTTCTTC

D: TRBD2
size: NA
J: TRBJ2-7
V: TRBV6-5
CDR3: CASSSTSTSGTYEQYF
DNA: TGTGCCAGCAGTTCTACGTCGACTAGCGGCACCTACGAGCAGTACTTC

D: NA
size: NA
J: TRBJ1-2
V: TRBV4-1
CDR3: CASSQPPGSYGYTF
DNA: TGCGCCAGCAGCCAGCCCCCGGGGAGCTATGGCTACACCTTC

D: TRBD1
size: NA
J: TRBJ1-2
V: TRBV10-3
CDR3: CAIRGTGINYGYTF
DNA: TGTGCCATCAGGGGGACAGGTATTAACTATGGCTACACCTTC

D: NA
size: NA
J: TRBJ1-3
V: TRBV5-6
CDR3: CASSRGLSGNTIYF
DNA: TGTGCCAGCAGCAGGGGCCTCTCTGGAAACACCATATATTTT

D: TRBD1
size: NA
J: TRBJ1-6
V: TRBV5-1
CDR3: CASSLGQGQGRSPLHF
DNA: TGCGCCAGCAGCTTGGGCCAGGGACAGGGACGTTCACCCCTCCACTTT

D: TRBD2
size: NA
J: TRBJ2-4
V: TRBV28
CDR3: CASSLGGTGKNIQYF
DNA: TGTGCCAGCAGTTTGGGAGGGACGGGCAAAAACATTCAGTACTTC

D: NA
size: NA
J: TRBJ2-7
V: TRBV7-6
CDR3: CASSRSGPSEQYF
DNA: TGTGCCAGCAGCCGTAGCGGCCCCTCCGAGCAGTACTTC

D: NA
size: NA
J: TRBJ2-3
V: TRBV6-1
CDR3: CASSEALRGLQYF
DNA: TGTGCCAGCAGTGAAGCGCTTAGAGGCTTGCAGTATTTT

D: NA
size: NA
J: TRBJ1-2
V: TRBV11-1
CDR3: CASSRIATNYGYTF
DNA: TGTGCCAGCAGCCGAATAGCTACCAACTATGGCTACACCTTC

D: TRBD2
size: NA
J: TRBJ2-7
V: TRBV19
CDR3: CASSASGRNYEQYF
DNA: TGTGCCAGTAGTGCTAGCGGGAGGAACTACGAGCAGTACTTC

D: NA
size: NA
J: TRBJ1-2
V: TRBV28
CDR3: CATNSGLGNYGYTF
DNA: TGTGCCACCAATTCGGGTTTGGGTAACTATGGCTACACCTTC

D: TRBD1
size: NA
J: TRBJ2-5
V: TRBV5-6
CDR3: CASSLTGVSQETQYF
DNA: TGTGCCAGCAGCTTGACAGGGGTCTCCCAAGAGACCCAGTACTTC

D: TRBD1
size: NA
J: TRBJ2-7
V: TRBV18
CDR3: CASSPTGEEYEQYF
DNA: TGTGCCAGCTCACCGACAGGGGAAGAGTACGAGCAGTACTTC

D: NA
size: NA
J: TRBJ2-1
V: TRBV24-1
CDR3: CATQGSLNEQFF
DNA: TGTGCCACCCAGGGTTCCCTCAATGAGCAGTTCTTC

D: NA
size: few
J: TRBJ2-7
V: TRBV9
CDR3: CASSQATESYEQYF
DNA: TGTGCCAGCAGCCAAGCTACAGAATCCTACGAGCAGTACTTC

D: NA
size: NA
J: TRBJ2-7
V: TRBV7-2
CDR3: CASSFLRGGAIYEQYF
DNA: TGTGCCAGCAGCTTTCTCAGAGGAGGGGCCATCTACGAGCAGTACTTC

D: TRBD1
size: NA
J: TRBJ1-4
V: TRBV7-2
CDR3: CASSTGQGMWSAF
DNA: TGTGCCAGCAGCACGGGACAGGGTATGTGGTCGGCGTTT

D: TRBD1
size: NA
J: TRBJ1-1
V: TRBV7-9
CDR3: CASSRDRTNTEAFF
DNA: TGTGCCAGCAGCCGGGACAGGACAAACACTGAAGCTTTCTTT

D: NA
size: NA
J: TRBJ2-7
V: TRBV5-3
CDR3: CARRADTVEQYF
DNA: TGTGCCAGAAGAGCCGACACAGTCGAGCAGTACTTC

D: NA
size: NA
J: TRBJ1-1
V: TRBV11-3
CDR3: CASSSRMNTEAFF
DNA: TGTGCCAGCAGCTCCCGTATGAACACTGAAGCTTTCTTT

D: TRBD1
size: NA
J: TRBJ1-4
V: TRBV18
CDR3: CASSPSGSGVTGVFGEKLFF
DNA: TGTGCCAGCTCACCAAGTGGATCCGGAGTAACAGGGGTTTTTGGGGAAAAACTGTTTTTT

D: TRBD2
size: NA
J: TRBJ2-2
V: TRBV3-1/TRBV3-2
CDR3: CASSQRLAGNTGELFF
DNA: TGTGCCAGCAGCCAGCGACTAGCGGGGAACACCGGGGAGCTGTTTTTT

D: NA
size: NA
J: TRBJ2-1
V: TRBV29-1
CDR3: CSASPSSYNEQFF
DNA: TGCAGCGCCTCCCCTTCCTCCTACAATGAGCAGTTCTTC